These 25 T cell receptor beta chains were all obtained from the same sample, sequenced in a study of cytomegalovirus exposure and HLA in healthy donors. The primer mix had 60 Vbeta and 13 Jbeta primers. Libraries were prepared by immunoSEQ multiplex PCR; TCRdb keeps only in-frame clonotypes and omits some of them. The sample includes about 100,000 clones, under 85% of them seen just once. Source material: PBMCs. The receptors stem from a woman aged 40 to 50 in good health and CMV-seronegative.

This clone showed up just a few times. V and J are TRBV6-6 and TRBJ2-2, with D tentatively TRBD2 (6 bases). From germline, CDR1 is MNHNY and CDR2 SVGAGI (reference sequence). The CDR3 is 13 amino acids. Trimming stripped 6 bases from V and 6 bases from J, with 11 bases between. In nucleotides, the CDR3 is TGTGCCAGCAGCCCCGGGGAGGCCGGGGAGCTGTTTTTT. As protein: CASSPGEAGELFF.

This sequence joins TRBV27 and TRBJ2-7, with 10 positions matching TRBD2. With 6 bases clipped from V and 4 bases from J, the junction kept 12 bases outside the gene matches. Germline CDR1 and CDR2: MNHEY and SMNVEV (reference sequence). This CDR3 has 16 residues. For the CDR3, the DNA is TGTGCCAGCAGCCCATTGTCTAGCGGGAGCGTTTACGAGCAGTACTTC. It specifies CASSPLSSGSVYEQYF.

The gene calls are TRBV27 and TRBJ2-1, with 12 bases aligning to TRBD2. Germline loops: CDR1 MNHEY, CDR2 SMNVEV (reference sequence). The CDR3 covers 17 residues. The V gene end was trimmed by 5 bases and the J gene end by 2 bases; junction bases not matched to a gene: 7. The CDR3: CASSLWTSGVTYNEQFF. The CDR3, as DNA: TGTGCCAGCAGTCTCTGGACTAGCGGGGTGACCTACAATGAGCAGTTCTTC.

The chain joins TRBV7-2 to TRBJ2-3; possible D gene TRBD1, 6 bases. Trimming took off 5 bases at V and 5 bases at J, with 20 bases between the two ends. This CDR3 region has 16 residues. Germline-derived CDR1 and CDR2 are SGHTA and FQGNSA. In DNA form, the CDR3 reads TGTGCCAGCAGCATACAAGGGACAAGGGGTGAAGATACGCAGTATTTT. It encodes CASSIQGTRGEDTQYF.

This clone has only a few counts. The J gene is TRBJ2-3, the V gene TRBV18; maybe TRBD1 (6 bases). Germline CDR1 is KGHSH and CDR2 is LQKENI. Trimming removed 3 bases at V and 0 bases at J, with 10 bases between. The CDR3 contains 15 residues. The CDR3 coding sequence is TGTGCCAGCTCACCCCGGACAGACAGCACAGATACGCAGTATTTT. Amino acid sequence: CASSPRTDSTDTQYF.

V gene TRBV7-9 combines with J gene TRBJ2-5; 9 bases map to TRBD1. The V and J ends lost 3 bases and 4 bases, in that order; junction bases with no gene match: 3. The CDR3 has 14 residues. Germline CDR1 SEHNR, CDR2 FQNEAQ (reference sequence). CDR3 in DNA: TGTGCCAGCAGCTTCAGACAGGGGGGAGAGACCCAGTACTTC. It specifies CASSFRQGGETQYF.

The chain combines TRBV30 with TRBJ2-7, with TRBD1 identical over 8 bases. V dropped 2 bases and J dropped 4; count of bases not matched to a gene: 4. The V gene's germline CDR1 is GTSNPN and CDR2 SVGIG (reference sequence). The CDR3 runs 13 residues. CDR3 in amino acids: CAWSPDRGYEQYF. For the CDR3, the DNA is TGTGCCTGGAGTCCAGACAGGGGATACGAGCAGTACTTC.

V and J are TRBV27 and TRBJ1-2; tentative D call: TRBD1 (5 bases). Germline V gives CDR1 MNHEY, CDR2 SMNVEV (reference sequence). V gave up 1 base and J gave up 4 bases, with 13 bases separating them. CDR3 length: 15 residues. The DNA of the CDR3 is TGTGCCAGCAGTTTATTCGGGACTACCCCCTATGGCTACACCTTC. Its protein is CASSLFGTTPYGYTF.

This clone was recorded once. The CDR3: CAWSGVVVNTEAFF. The CDR3 bases are TGTGCCTGGAGTGGTGTGGTAGTGAACACTGAAGCTTTCTTT. This rearrangement joins TRBV30 to TRBJ1-1, with D unclear. The CDR3 totals 14 residues. Germline loops: CDR1 GTSNPN, CDR2 SVGIG (reference sequence). The ends were cut back, 1 base at V and 0 bases at J, with 9 bases in the middle.

The rearrangement uses TRBV5-1 and TRBJ2-5; 7 bases match TRBD1. Per the germline V gene, CDR1 is SGHRS and CDR2 is YFSETQ. The junction had 8 bases not matched to a gene; V was cut back by 1 base and J by 2 bases. This CDR3 contains 16 residues. In nucleotides, the CDR3 is TGCGCCAGCAGCTTGATGACAGGGCTTGGTCAAGAGACCCAGTACTTC. It specifies CASSLMTGLGQETQYF.

Points on this clone: At one of its ends the junction is not consistent with the germline gene, which may arise from a read error. The sample has other DNA sequences that encode this CDR3 too. This chain links TRBV19 with TRBJ1-4; 7 bases are shared with TRBD1. The CDR3 extends over 14 amino acids. Looked up from germline, CDR1 is LNHDA and CDR2 is SQIVND (reference sequence). CDR3 protein: CASSTGQDNEKLFF. CDR3 bases: TGCGCCAGTAGTACCGGACAGGATAATGAAAAACTGTTTTTT.

The chain couples TRBV30 to TRBJ2-3, with D hard to call. V was clipped by 2 bases and J by 3 bases, with 12 bases between them. Per germline, CDR1 GTSNPN and CDR2 SVGIG (reference sequence). The CDR3 extends over 14 amino acids. The CDR3 coding sequence is TGTGCCTGGAGTAACGAAGCCAGGACAGATACGCAGTATTTT. Protein: CAWSNEARTDTQYF.

The rearrangement uses TRBV4-1 and TRBJ2-2; D remains unclear. Per the germline V gene, CDR1 is MGHRA and CDR2 is YSYEKL. The CDR3 length is 14 residues. Trimming took off 6 bases at V and 3 bases at J, with 11 bases between the two ends. The CDR3 bases are TGCGCCAGCAGTCCCGTAGTTGACACCGGGGAGCTGTTTTTT. Encoded protein: CASSPVVDTGELFF.

V gene TRBV15 combines with J gene TRBJ2-1, with 10 bases that match TRBD2. V was pared by 1 base and J by 0 bases, with 3 bases of the junction left unmatched. Germline V gene lookup returns CDR1 LNHNV and CDR2 YYDKDF (reference sequence). This CDR3 region has 17 residues. The CDR3 region has the DNA TGTGCCACCAGCAGAGGGGCTAGCGGGAGCTCCTACAATGAGCAGTTCTTC. The encoded protein is CATSRGASGSSYNEQFF.

V and J are TRBV30 and TRBJ2-5; D is undetermined. Per the germline V gene, CDR1 is GTSNPN and CDR2 is SVGIG (reference sequence). The CDR3 loop spans 12 amino acids. Trimming cost V 1 base and J 1 base, with 4 bases left between them. The CDR3 region has the DNA TGTGCCTGGAGTGCCTTCCAAGAGACCCAGTACTTC. This sequence encodes CAWSAFQETQYF.

This rearrangement joins TRBV11-3 to TRBJ2-1; 8 bases line up with TRBD2. CDR3 size: 15 residues. The germline gives CDR1 SGHNT, CDR2 YENEEA. With 3 bases clipped from V and 10 bases from J, the junction kept 11 bases outside the gene matches. CDR3 protein: CASSFRRAGEIEQFF. The CDR3 nucleotides read TGTGCCAGCAGCTTTAGGCGAGCGGGAGAGATAGAGCAGTTCTTC.

V gene TRBV18 combines with J gene TRBJ2-5; 7 bases match TRBD1. The CDR3 contains 15 residues. Germline V gene lookup returns CDR1 KGHSH and CDR2 LQKENI. V trimming: 2 bases; J trimming: 3 bases; junction bases outside the gene matches: 6. CDR3 region: CASSPTGVWEETQYF. DNA of the CDR3: TGTGCCAGCTCACCAACAGGGGTTTGGGAAGAGACCCAGTACTTC.

This rearrangement joins TRBV11-2 to TRBJ2-5, with D uncertain. V lost 5 bases and J lost 2, with 3 bases in between. CDR3 size: 11 residues. Germline lookup yields CDR1 SGHAT and CDR2 FQNNGV. CDR3 DNA: TGTGCCAGCAGCACACAAGAGACCCAGTACTTC. It is translated as CASSTQETQYF.

The chain is built from TRBV2 and TRBJ2-5, with 7 bases that match TRBD1. Per germline, CDR1 SNHLY and CDR2 FYNNEI. V dropped 2 bases and J dropped 4; count of bases not matched to a gene: 4. The CDR3 has 14 amino acids. This CDR3 is CASSEIAGGETQYF. CDR3 nucleotides: TGTGCCAGCAGTGAAATCGCAGGGGGAGAGACCCAGTACTTC. The full variable domain, rest sourced from reference TRBV2 and TRBJ2-5, is EPEVTQTPSHQVTQMGQEVILRCVPISNHLYFYWYRQILGQKVEFLVSFYNNEISEKSEIFDDQFSVERPDGSNFTLKIRSTKLEDSAMYFCASSEIAGGETQYFGPGTRLLVL.

This chain links TRBV19 with TRBJ2-3; TRBD2 agrees at 7 bases. CDR1 LNHDA and CDR2 SQIVND come from the germline V gene (reference sequence). The trim removed 3 bases at V and 1 base at J, leaving 13 bases unmatched. The CDR3 length is 18 residues. Here the CDR3 DNA reads TGTGCCAGTAGTATGGAGGCAGGGAGGGTTTCGGGCACAGATACGCAGTATTTT. It specifies CASSMEAGRVSGTDTQYF.

The gene calls are TRBV28 and TRBJ2-7, with TRBD1 matching over 9 bases. The V gene's germline CDR1 is MDHEN and CDR2 SYDVKM. CDR3 size: 15 residues. V dropped 3 bases and J dropped 7; count of bases not matched to a gene: 10. The CDR3 is CASSFRDRVLGEQYF. In DNA, the CDR3 is TGTGCCAGCAGTTTCCGGGACAGGGTCTTGGGGGAGCAGTACTTC.

The J gene is TRBJ2-1, the V gene TRBV29-1, with a weak D call TRBD2 (5 bases). CDR1 SQVTM and CDR2 ANQGSEA come from the germline V gene. Deletions cut 3 bases from V and 10 bases from J, with 7 bases between. The CDR3 covers 10 residues. This chain's CDR3 is CSVDEREQFF. The CDR3 DNA sequence: TGCAGCGTTGATGAGCGGGAGCAGTTCTTC.

This clone showed up just once. This sequence joins TRBV5-1 and TRBJ2-1, with D possibly TRBD1 on 5 matching bases. The length of the CDR3 is 14 residues. From germline, CDR1 is SGHRS and CDR2 YFSETQ. Deletions cut 9 bases from V and 13 bases from J, with 26 bases between. CDR3 nucleotide sequence: TGCGCCACCAAAAGTCTCCCAGATCACAGGCACCAGTTCTTC. Translated: CATKSLPDHRHQFF. Full variable domain (outside the CDR3, taken from reference TRBV5-1 and TRBJ2-1): KAGVTQTPRYLIKTRGQQVTLSCSPISGHRSVSWYQQTPGQGLQFLFEYFSETQRNKGNFPGRFSGRQFSNSRSEMNVSTLELGDSALYLCATKSLPDHRHQFFGPGTRLTVL.

CDR3 in amino acids: CASSRDREPYEQYF. The CDR3 DNA sequence: TGTGCCAGTAGTAGGGACAGGGAGCCCTACGAGCAGTACTTC. The V call is TRBV19, the J call TRBJ2-7; 9 bases agree with TRBD1. Per germline, CDR1 LNHDA and CDR2 SQIVND (reference sequence). With 4 bases clipped from V and 2 bases from J, the junction kept 3 bases outside the gene matches. The CDR3 runs to 14 residues.

The gene calls are TRBV5-1 and TRBJ2-1; possibly TRBD1 for D (6 bases). V lost 5 bases and J 4 bases, leaving 16 bases between the germline ends. CDR1 and CDR2 from the germline V gene are SGHRS and YFSETQ. The CDR3 has 15 amino acids. DNA for the CDR3: TGCGCCAGCAGACGAGGACAGAACTCATACAATGAGCAGTTCTTC. It specifies CASRRGQNSYNEQFF.